This T cell receptor beta chain was retrieved from a study of beta chain features in type 1 diabetes. This clone has just a few counts. Its specificity is unknown. Study-level results: Type 1 diabetes patients showed a moderate but significant shortening of TCRB CDR3s in all four CD4+ subsets. In type 1 diabetes patients, VDJ junctions had fewer insertions; deletions at these junctions were more frequent. Relative to healthy donors, patients appeared to have naive, central memory and Treg TCRB repertoires that were more similar.

The sequenced template was cDNA made from the entire isolated RNA. The table came from immunoSEQ multiplex PCR; TCRdb's copy has only in-frame clones and leaves some out. The sample lists about 260,000 clones; 20% were seen once. V dropped 0 bases and J dropped 5 bases, with 8 bases sitting between them. The germline V gene has CDR1 MNHNY and CDR2 SVGAGI (reference sequence). The CDR3 sequence is 13 residues long. Sequenced sample: naive CD4+ T cells from blood. The clonotype was recovered from a woman in her forties with type 1 diabetes. The rearrangement joins TRBV6-6 to TRBJ2-7, with D possibly TRBD1 on 6 matching bases. Written as DNA, the CDR3 is TGTGCCAGCAGTTACTCCCAGGGGCACGAGCAGTACTTC. Translated: CASSYSQGHEQYF.